This TCR beta chain was found in a study of blood T cell repertoires in COVID-19. Study context: Researchers got acute and convalescent COVID-19 samples from the United States, Italy and Spain. The cDNA or gDNA used as material had been derived from T cells, B-cell-depleted T cells, or PBMCs.

The CDR3 has 14 residues. CDR1 SGHRS and CDR2 YFSETQ come from the germline V gene. V lost 2 bases to trimming and J lost 0 bases, with 8 bases between them. Authors' data handling: Reference gene primer amplification gave nucleated cell count estimates. The protocol was immunoSEQ multiplex PCR, while the TCRdb copy is restricted to in-frame clones and leaves out a portion. V, J and clone size derive from that table, while D and trimming were established from the DNA sequence. The sample yields some 160,000 clones, 70% to 90% seen once. Seattle's cohort entered during active infection and was followed longitudinally.

Sequences were obtained from peripheral blood. V is TRBV5-1 and J is TRBJ1-1; D is unclear. The TCR originated in a woman of 80 years or more with COVID-19, enrolled during active disease. Here the CDR3 reads CASSLAGMNTEAFF. CDR3 bases: TGCGCCAGCAGCTTAGCAGGCATGAACACTGAAGCTTTCTTT.